This T cell receptor (beta chain) appears in the sequencing data of a study of tumor-infiltrating lymphocytes in primary liver carcinoma. From unsorted bulk tissue weighing 20-30 mg, DNA and RNA were co-extracted. The CDR3 sequence is 16 residues long. CDR1 SGHRS and CDR2 YFSETQ come from the germline V gene. About this clonotype: Its ends do not fully match the called genes, so a read error is possible.

cDNA specific to TCR beta was made from roughly 500 ng of total RNA, with a constant-region primer employed for priming. Three nested multiplex PCR rounds, a slightly modified ARM-PCR, produced the libraries for TCR beta. Running around 9 cycles apiece, the first two PCR rounds relied on TRBV1-TRBV30 forward primers together with a C-beta reverse primer. TCRdb fed the multiplex PCR reads into MiXCR, producing one record per CDR3 protein. In the table there are approximately 80,000 distinct CDR3 sequences, roughly 72% of which are singletons. Sequencing was performed on tumor-adjacent normal liver tissue. The J gene is TRBJ2-6, the V gene TRBV5-1; D is tentatively TRBD1 or TRBD2 (5 bases each). The sequence was obtained from a man aged 35-49 years with primary liver carcinoma and hepatitis B virus infection. Written as DNA, the CDR3 is TGCGCCAGCAGCTACGGAGGAAGCTCTGGGGCCCACGTCCTGACTTTC. It yields the protein CASSYGGSSGAHVLTF.